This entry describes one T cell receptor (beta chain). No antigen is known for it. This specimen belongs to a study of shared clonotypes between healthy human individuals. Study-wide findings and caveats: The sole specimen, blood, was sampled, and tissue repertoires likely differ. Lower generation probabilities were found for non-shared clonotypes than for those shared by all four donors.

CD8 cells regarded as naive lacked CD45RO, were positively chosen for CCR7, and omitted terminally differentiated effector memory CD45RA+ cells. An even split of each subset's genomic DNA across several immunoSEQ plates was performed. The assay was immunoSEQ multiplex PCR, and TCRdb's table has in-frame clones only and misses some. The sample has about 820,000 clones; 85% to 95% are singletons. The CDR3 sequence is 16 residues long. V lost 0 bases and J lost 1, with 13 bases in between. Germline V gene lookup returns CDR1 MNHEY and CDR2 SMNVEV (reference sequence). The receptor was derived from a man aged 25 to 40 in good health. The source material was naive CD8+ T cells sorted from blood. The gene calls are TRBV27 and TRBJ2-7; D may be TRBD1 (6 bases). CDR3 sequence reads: CASSLSGTGLSYEQYF. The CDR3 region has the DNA TGTGCCAGCAGTTTATCGGGAACAGGGTTATCCTACGAGCAGTACTTC.